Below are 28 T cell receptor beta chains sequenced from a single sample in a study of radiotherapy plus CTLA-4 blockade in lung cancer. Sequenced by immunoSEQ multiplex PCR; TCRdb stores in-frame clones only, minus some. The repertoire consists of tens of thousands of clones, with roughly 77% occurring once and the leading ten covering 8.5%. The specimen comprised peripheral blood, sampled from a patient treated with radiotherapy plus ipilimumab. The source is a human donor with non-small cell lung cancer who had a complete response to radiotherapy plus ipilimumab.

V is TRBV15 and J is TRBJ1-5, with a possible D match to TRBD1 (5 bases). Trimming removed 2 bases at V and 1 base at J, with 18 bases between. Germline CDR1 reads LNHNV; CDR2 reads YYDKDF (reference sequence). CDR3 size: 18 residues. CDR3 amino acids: CATSRKIRYGGSNQPQHF. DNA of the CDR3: TGTGCCACCAGCAGAAAGATAAGATACGGGGGGAGCAATCAGCCCCAGCATTTT.

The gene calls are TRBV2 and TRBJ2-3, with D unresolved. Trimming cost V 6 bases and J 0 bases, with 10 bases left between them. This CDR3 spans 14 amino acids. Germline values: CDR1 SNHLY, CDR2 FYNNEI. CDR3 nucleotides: TGTGCCAGCAGGCAGGCCTCTAGCACAGATACGCAGTATTTT. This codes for CASRQASSTDTQYF.

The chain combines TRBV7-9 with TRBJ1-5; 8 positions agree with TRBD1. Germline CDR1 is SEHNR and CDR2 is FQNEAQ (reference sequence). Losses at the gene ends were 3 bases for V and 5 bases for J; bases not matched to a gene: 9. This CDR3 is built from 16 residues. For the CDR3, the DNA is TGTGCCAGCAGCTTCTTTTCCGGGACAGGAGATCAGCCCCAGCATTTT. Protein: CASSFFSGTGDQPQHF.

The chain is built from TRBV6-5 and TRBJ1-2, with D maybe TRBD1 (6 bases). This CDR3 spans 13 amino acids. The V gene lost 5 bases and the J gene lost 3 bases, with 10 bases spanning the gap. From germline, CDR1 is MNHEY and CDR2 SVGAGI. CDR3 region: CASSQGQYYGYTF. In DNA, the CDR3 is TGTGCCAGCAGTCAAGGACAGTACTATGGCTACACCTTC.

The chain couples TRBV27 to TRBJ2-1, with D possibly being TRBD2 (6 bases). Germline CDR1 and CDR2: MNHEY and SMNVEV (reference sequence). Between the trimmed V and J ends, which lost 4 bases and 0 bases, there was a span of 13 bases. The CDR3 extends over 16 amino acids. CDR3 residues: CASSSYGSSSYNEQFF. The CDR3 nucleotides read TGTGCCAGCAGTTCATACGGGAGTAGCTCCTACAATGAGCAGTTCTTC.

The CDR3 nucleotides read TGTGCCAGCACCACTGTGGGGGCGGGCGGGAACACTGAAGCTTTCTTT. Translated: CASTTVGAGGNTEAFF. This sequence joins TRBV11-2 and TRBJ1-1; TRBD1 might be the D (6 bases). The ends were cut back, 7 bases at V and 1 base at J, with 19 bases in the middle. This CDR3 region has 16 residues. Germline V gene data show CDR1 as SGHAT and CDR2 as FQNNGV.

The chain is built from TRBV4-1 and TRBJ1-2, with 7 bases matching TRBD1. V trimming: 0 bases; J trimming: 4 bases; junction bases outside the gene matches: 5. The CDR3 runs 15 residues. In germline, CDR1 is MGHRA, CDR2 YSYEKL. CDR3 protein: CASSQDKGAVYGYTF. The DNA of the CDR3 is TGCGCCAGCAGCCAAGACAAGGGGGCTGTCTATGGCTACACCTTC.

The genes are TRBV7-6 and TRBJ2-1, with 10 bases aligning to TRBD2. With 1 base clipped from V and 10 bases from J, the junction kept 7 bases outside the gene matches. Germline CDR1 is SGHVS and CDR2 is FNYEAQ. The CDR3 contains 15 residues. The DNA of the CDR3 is TGTGCCAGCAGCTTAGGCCTAGCGGGAGTGGGGGAGCAGTTCTTC. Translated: CASSLGLAGVGEQFF.

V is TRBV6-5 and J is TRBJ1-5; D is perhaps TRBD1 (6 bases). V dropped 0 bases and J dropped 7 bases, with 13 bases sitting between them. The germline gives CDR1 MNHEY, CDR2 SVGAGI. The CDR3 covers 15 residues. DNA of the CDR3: TGTGCCAGCAGTTACTCTTACAGGGTCGGGCAGCCCCAGCATTTT. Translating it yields CASSYSYRVGQPQHF.

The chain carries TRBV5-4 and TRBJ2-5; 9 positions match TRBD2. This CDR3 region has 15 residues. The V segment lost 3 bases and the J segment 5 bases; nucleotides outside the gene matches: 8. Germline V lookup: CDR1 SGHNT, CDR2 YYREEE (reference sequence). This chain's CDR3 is CASSSVAGAGETQYF. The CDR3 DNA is TGTGCCAGCAGCTCCGTAGCGGGAGCAGGGGAGACCCAGTACTTC. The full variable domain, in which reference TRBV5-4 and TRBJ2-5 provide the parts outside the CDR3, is ETGVTQSPTHLIKTRGQQVTLRCSSQSGHNTVSWYQQALGQGPQFIFQYYREEENGRGNFPPRFSGLQFPNYSSELNVNALELDDSALYLCASSSVAGAGETQYFGPGTRLLVL.

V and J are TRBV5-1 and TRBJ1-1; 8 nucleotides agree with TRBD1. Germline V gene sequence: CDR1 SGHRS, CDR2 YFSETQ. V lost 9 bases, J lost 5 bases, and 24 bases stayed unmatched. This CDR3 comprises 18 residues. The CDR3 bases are TGCGCCAACCCGTTGACCCACAGTCCAGGGGGCGCGTGGACTGAAGCTTTCTTT. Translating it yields CANPLTHSPGGAWTEAFF.

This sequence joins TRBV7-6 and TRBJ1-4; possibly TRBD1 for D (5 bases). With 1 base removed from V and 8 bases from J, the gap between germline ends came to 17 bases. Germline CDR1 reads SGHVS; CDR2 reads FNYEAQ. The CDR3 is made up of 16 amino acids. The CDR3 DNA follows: TGTGCCAGCAGCTTAGATGGGGGGTCTAGGCGGGAAAAACTGTTTTTT. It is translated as CASSLDGGSRREKLFF. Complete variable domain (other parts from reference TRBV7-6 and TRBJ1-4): GAGVSQSPRYKVTKRGQDVALRCDPISGHVSLYWYRQALGQGPEFLTYFNYEAQQDKSGLPNDRFSAERPEGSISTLTIQRTEQRDSAMYRCASSLDGGSRREKLFFGSGTQLSVL.

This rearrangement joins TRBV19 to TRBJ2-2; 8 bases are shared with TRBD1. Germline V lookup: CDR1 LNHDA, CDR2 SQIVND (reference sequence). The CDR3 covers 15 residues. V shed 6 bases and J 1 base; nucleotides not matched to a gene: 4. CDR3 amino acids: CASSEGQENTGELFF. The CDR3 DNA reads TGTGCCAGTAGCGAGGGACAGGAGAACACCGGGGAGCTGTTTTTT.

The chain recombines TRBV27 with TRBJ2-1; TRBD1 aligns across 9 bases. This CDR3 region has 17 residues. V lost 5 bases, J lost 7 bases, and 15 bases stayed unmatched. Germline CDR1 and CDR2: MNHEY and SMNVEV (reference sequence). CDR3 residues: CASSRGVVTGGFNEQFF. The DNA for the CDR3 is TGTGCCAGCAGTCGGGGGGTGGTGACAGGGGGGTTTAATGAGCAGTTCTTC.

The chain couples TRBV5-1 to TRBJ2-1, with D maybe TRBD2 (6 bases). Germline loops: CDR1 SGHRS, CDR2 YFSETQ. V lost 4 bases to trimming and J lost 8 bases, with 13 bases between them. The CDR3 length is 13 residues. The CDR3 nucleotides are TGCGCCAGCAGCGCGTACTCTAGCGATGAGCAGTTCTTC. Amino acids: CASSAYSSDEQFF.

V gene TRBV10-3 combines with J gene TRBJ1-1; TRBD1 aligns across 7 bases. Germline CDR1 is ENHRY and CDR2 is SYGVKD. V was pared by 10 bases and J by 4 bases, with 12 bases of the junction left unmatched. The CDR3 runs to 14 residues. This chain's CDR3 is CATAWGQSSTEAFF. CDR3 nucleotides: TGTGCCACGGCCTGGGGACAGAGTAGCACTGAAGCTTTCTTT.

CDR3 in amino acids: CASSLALMGLAGEVRYEQFF. The CDR3 bases are TGTGCCAGCAGCTTAGCCTTAATGGGACTAGCGGGAGAAGTCCGATATGAGCAGTTCTTC. The chain couples TRBV11-3 to TRBJ2-1, with TRBD2 matching 14 bases. CDR1 is SGHNT and CDR2 is YENEEA in the germline V gene. V lost 1 base and J lost 8; bases outside the gene matches: 16. The CDR3 is made up of 20 amino acids.

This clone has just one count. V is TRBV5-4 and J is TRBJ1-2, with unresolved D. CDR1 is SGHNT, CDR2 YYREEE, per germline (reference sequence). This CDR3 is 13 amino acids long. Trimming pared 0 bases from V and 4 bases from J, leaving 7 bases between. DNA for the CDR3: TGTGCCAGCAGCTTGGGCGCCCTCTATGGCTACACCTTC. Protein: CASSLGALYGYTF.

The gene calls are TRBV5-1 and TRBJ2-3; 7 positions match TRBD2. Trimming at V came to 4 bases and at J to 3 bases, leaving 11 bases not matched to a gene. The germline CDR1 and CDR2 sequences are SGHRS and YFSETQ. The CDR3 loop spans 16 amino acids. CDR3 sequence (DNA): TGCGCCAGCAGCCCGGCTGTGGGGGGGGGAACAGATACGCAGTATTTT. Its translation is CASSPAVGGGTDTQYF.

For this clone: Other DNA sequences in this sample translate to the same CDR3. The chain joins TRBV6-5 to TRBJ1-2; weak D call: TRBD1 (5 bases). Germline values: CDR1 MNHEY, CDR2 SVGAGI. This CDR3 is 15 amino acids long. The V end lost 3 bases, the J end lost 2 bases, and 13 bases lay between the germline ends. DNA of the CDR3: TGTGCCAGCAGTTATTCTTCCGGGGGGAACTATGGCTACACCTTC. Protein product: CASSYSSGGNYGYTF.

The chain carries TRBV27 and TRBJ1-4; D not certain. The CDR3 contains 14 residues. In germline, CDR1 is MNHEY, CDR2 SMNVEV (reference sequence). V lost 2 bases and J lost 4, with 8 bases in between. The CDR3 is CASSLRRNNEKLFF. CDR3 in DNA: TGTGCCAGCAGTTTACGCAGGAATAATGAAAAACTGTTTTTT. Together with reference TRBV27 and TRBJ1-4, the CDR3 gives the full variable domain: EAQVTQNPRYLITVTGKKLTVTCSQNMNHEYMSWYRQDPGLGLRQIYYSMNVEVTDKGDVPEGYKVSRKEKRNFPLILESPSPNQTSLYFCASSLRRNNEKLFFGSGTQLSVL.

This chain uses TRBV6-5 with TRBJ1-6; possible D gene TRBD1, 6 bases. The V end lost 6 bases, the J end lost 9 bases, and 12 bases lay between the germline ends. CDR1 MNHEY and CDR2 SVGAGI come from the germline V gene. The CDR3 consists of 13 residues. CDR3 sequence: CASRVQGRSPLHF. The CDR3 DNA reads TGTGCCAGCAGGGTACAGGGTCGTTCACCCCTCCACTTT.

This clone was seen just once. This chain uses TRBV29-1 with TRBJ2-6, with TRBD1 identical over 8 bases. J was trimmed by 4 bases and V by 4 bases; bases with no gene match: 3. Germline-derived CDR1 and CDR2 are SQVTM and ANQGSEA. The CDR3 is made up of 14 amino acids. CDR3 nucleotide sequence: TGCAGCGTTGGGACAGGGTCGGGGGCCAACGTCCTGACTTTC. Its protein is CSVGTGSGANVLTF.

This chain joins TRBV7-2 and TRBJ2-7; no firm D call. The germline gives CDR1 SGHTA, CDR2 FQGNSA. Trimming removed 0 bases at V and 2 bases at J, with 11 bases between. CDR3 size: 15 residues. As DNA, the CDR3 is TGTGCCAGCAGCTTAGCGGGTAGTGGAGCCTACGAGCAGTACGTC. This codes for CASSLAGSGAYEQYV.

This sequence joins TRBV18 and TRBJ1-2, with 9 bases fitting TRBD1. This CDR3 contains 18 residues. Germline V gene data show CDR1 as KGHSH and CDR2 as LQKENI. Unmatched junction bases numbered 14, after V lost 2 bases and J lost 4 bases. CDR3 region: CASSPYRTGGPGGYGYTF. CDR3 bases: TGTGCCAGCTCACCATACCGAACAGGGGGCCCTGGGGGCTATGGCTACACCTTC.

The CDR3 nucleotides are TGTGCCAGTAGTATAGGAGCGGGCAGCTCTGGAAACACCATATATTTT. Amino acids: CASSIGAGSSGNTIYF. The genes are TRBV19 and TRBJ1-3; D gene uncertain. Germline-derived CDR1 and CDR2 are LNHDA and SQIVND (reference sequence). The CDR3 covers 16 residues. V shed 1 base and J shed 0 bases, with 10 bases lying between them.

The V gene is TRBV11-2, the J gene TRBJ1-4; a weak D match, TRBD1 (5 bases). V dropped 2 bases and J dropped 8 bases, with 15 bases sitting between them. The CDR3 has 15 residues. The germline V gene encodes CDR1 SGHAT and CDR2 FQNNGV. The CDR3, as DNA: TGTGCCAGCAGCTTAAGTTCGGCAGGGTGGGAAAAACTGTTTTTT. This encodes CASSLSSAGWEKLFF.

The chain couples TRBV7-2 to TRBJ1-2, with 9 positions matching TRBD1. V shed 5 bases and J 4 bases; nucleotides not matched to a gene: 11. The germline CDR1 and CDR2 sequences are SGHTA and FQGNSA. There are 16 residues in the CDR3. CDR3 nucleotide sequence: TGTGCCAGCAGCCTCTACCGGACAGGGGAAAGCTATGGCTACACCTTC. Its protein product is CASSLYRTGESYGYTF. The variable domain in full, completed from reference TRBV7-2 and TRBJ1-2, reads GAGVSQSPSNKVTEKGKDVELRCDPISGHTALYWYRQSLGQGLEFLIYFQGNSAPDKSGLPSDRFSAERTGGSVSTLTIQRTQQEDSAVYLCASSLYRTGESYGYTFGSGTRLTVV.